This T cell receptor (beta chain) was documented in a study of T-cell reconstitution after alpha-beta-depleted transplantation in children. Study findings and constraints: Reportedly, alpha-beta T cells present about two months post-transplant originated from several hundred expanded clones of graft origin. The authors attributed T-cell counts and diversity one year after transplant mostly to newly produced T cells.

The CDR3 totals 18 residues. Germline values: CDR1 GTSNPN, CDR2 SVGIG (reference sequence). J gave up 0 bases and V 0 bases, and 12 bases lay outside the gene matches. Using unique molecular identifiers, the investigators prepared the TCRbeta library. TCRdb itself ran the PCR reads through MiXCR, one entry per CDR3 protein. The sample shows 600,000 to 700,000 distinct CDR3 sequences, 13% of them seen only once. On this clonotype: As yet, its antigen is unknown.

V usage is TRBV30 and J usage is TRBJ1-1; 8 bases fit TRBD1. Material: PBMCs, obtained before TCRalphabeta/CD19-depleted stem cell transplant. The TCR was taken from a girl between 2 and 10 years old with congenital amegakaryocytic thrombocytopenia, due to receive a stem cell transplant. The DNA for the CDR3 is TGTGCCTGGAGTGTACGGTTTTCAACAGGGGGGGTGAACACTGAAGCTTTCTTT. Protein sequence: CAWSVRFSTGGVNTEAFF.